This T cell receptor (beta chain) is from a study of lymphopenia after photon versus proton radiotherapy. Study findings and constraints: Post-nadir TCR diversity decline inversely tracked overall survival among those who died. Photon-treated patients lost naive T cells and TCR diversity; proton-treated stayed stable. Oligoclonal CD8+ Temra expansion after nadir drove photon patients' diversity drop. Authors raise, but do not show, better survival with proton therapy.

The table came from immunoSEQ multiplex PCR; TCRdb's copy has only in-frame clones and leaves some out. The table includes about 25,000 clones, roughly 80% detected once. With respect to this clone: The antigen is unknown.

The CDR3 totals 15 residues. Germline V lookup: CDR1 SGDLS, CDR2 YYNGEE. Trimming stripped 0 bases from V and 1 base from J, with 8 bases between. The receptor's source is a woman aged 50 to 65 with pancreatic cancer. The chain has TRBV9 and TRBJ2-1; D is undetermined. Source: peripheral blood, taken from a patient treated with photon-based radiotherapy. The CDR3 loop reads CASSVGLDSYNEQFF. The CDR3, as DNA: TGTGCCAGCAGCGTAGGTCTAGATTCCTACAATGAGCAGTTCTTC.